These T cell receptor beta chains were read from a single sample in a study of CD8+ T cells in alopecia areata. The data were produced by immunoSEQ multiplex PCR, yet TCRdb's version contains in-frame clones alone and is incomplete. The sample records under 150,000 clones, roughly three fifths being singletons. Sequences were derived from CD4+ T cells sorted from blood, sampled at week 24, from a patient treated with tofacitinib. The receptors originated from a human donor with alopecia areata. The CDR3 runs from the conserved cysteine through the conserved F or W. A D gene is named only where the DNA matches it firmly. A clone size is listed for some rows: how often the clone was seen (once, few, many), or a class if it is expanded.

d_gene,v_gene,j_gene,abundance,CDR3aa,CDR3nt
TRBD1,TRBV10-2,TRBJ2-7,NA,CASSGGQMPREQYF,TGCGCCAGCAGTGGGGGACAGATGCCTCGCGAGCAGTACTTC
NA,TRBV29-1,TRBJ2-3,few,CSVDSLTDTQYF,TGCAGCGTCGACAGCCTGACAGATACGCAGTATTTT
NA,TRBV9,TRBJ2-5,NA,CASSVDGGLGETQYF,TGTGCCAGCAGCGTAGACGGGGGGCTCGGAGAGACCCAGTACTTC
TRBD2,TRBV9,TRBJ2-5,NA,CASSEGAGLGGTQYF,TGTGCCAGCAGCGAGGGAGCGGGGCTGGGGGGGACCCAGTACTTC
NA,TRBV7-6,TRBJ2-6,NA,CASSLNPGPGANVLTF,TGTGCCAGCAGCTTGAATCCGGGGCCTGGGGCCAACGTCCTGACTTTC
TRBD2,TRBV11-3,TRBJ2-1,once,CASSPWEGTTSNNEQFF,TGTGCCAGCAGCCCATGGGAGGGAACAACTTCCAACAATGAGCAGTTCTTC
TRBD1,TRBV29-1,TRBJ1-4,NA,CSVAPTGPNEKLFF,TGCAGCGTAGCTCCGACAGGGCCTAATGAAAAACTGTTTTTT
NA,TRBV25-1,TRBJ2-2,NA,CASSDRSGVGNTGELFF,TGTGCCAGCAGTGATCGTTCTGGGGTCGGGAACACCGGGGAGCTGTTTTTT
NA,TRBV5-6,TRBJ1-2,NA,CASSLVEGGYTF,TGTGCCAGCAGCTTGGTTGAGGGTGGCTACACCTTC
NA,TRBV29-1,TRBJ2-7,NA,CSVAKSLSYEQYF,TGCAGCGTTGCAAAGTCCCTCTCCTACGAGCAGTACTTC
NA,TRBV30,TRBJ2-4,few,CAWAGTAKNIQYF,TGTGCCTGGGCCGGGACAGCCAAAAACATTCAGTACTTC
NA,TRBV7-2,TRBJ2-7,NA,CASSLSVGREVAYEQYF,TGTGCCAGCAGCTTATCAGTGGGCAGGGAGGTCGCCTACGAGCAGTACTTC
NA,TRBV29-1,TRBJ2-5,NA,CSVARGTQETQYF,TGCAGCGTCGCAAGGGGGACTCAGGAGACCCAGTACTTC
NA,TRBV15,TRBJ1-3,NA,CATSRDRGPGNTIYF,TGTGCCACCAGCAGAGATCGTGGACCGGGAAACACCATATATTTT
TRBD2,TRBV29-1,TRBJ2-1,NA,CSVAGTSGYNEQFF,TGCAGCGTCGCCGGGACTAGCGGGTACAATGAGCAGTTCTTC
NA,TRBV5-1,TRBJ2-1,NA,CASSLGGTAHEQFF,TGCGCCAGCAGCTTGGGTGGCACCGCGCATGAGCAGTTCTTC
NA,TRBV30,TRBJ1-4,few,CASRVPSSAKLFF,TGTGCCTCAAGAGTCCCTTCCTCGGCAAAACTGTTTTTT
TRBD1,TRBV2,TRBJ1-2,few,CASSENRGKDYGYTF,TGTGCCAGCAGTGAAAACAGGGGGAAGGACTATGGCTACACCTTC
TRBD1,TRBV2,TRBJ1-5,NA,CASSGTGNQPQHF,TGTGCCAGCAGCGGGACAGGGAATCAGCCCCAGCATTTT
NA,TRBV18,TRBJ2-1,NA,CASSRDRLSYNEQFF,TGTGCCAGCTCACGCGATCGCCTCTCCTACAATGAGCAGTTCTTC